These T cell receptor beta chains were read from a single sample in a study of T cell changes during pregnancy in multiple sclerosis. The data were produced by immunoSEQ multiplex PCR, yet TCRdb's version contains in-frame clones alone and is incomplete. Of around 100,000 clones listed, around 92% are singletons. Specimen: peripheral blood, collected before pregnancy. The receptors were sampled from a female donor with multiple sclerosis, enrolled in a pregnancy study. CDR3s include the opening cysteine and the closing phenylalanine or tryptophan. The D gene is left open where the match is weak.

CASREDRRSSSLQYF,TRBV2,TRBD1,TRBJ2-3
CASSSYSPTNEKLFF,TRBV5-1,.,TRBJ1-4
CASSLSRSTGGAGELFF,TRBV27,TRBD2,TRBJ2-2
CASSGDREYGYTF,TRBV2,TRBD1,TRBJ1-2
CASSLSTGGAGELFF,TRBV27,.,TRBJ2-2
CASSSHDRTNEQFF,TRBV6-5,.,TRBJ2-1
CASSYSTSGNTEAFF,TRBV6-5,.,TRBJ1-1
CASSPRDRGRGNTIYF,TRBV5-1,TRBD1,TRBJ1-3
CASSYLTSTDTQYF,TRBV6-5,.,TRBJ2-3
CASSQGEKLFF,TRBV27,.,TRBJ1-4
CASSDPRGASYEQYF,TRBV2,.,TRBJ2-7
CASSTSVSNTGELFF,TRBV19,.,TRBJ2-2
CASSLPIYQREETNEQFF,TRBV7-9,TRBD2,TRBJ2-1
CASSDFTHPDGFYEQYF,TRBV6-4,.,TRBJ2-7
CASSLSQGLAGVSTGELFF,TRBV7-9,TRBD2,TRBJ2-2
CASSRQGSDEQYF,TRBV27,TRBD1,TRBJ2-7
CASSYSPTVSYEQYF,TRBV6-6,.,TRBJ2-7
CASSLNSRLTDTQYF,TRBV5-1,.,TRBJ2-3
CASSAGTGGNIQYF,TRBV9,TRBD1,TRBJ2-4
CSVEEKRPSTDTQYF,TRBV29-1,.,TRBJ2-3
CASSLPGLAYEQYF,TRBV28,TRBD2,TRBJ2-7
CASSDQVGGGRSNQPQHF,TRBV6-1,.,TRBJ1-5
CASSVAGGSGSQQYF,TRBV9,TRBD2,TRBJ2-7
CASSTQGTGANVLTF,TRBV28,.,TRBJ2-6
CASSVDRGGEQYF,TRBV11-2,TRBD1,TRBJ2-7
CASTRETQYF,TRBV2,.,TRBJ2-5
CASSSSGGGYTF,TRBV7-9,.,TRBJ1-2
CASSPTGALSNQPQHF,TRBV7-2,TRBD1,TRBJ1-5
CATNGQGEETQYF,TRBV15,TRBD1,TRBJ2-5
CASSSLPATGKNTGELFF,TRBV7-3,TRBD1,TRBJ2-2
CASSLTRVSGSSEQFF,TRBV11-2,TRBD2,TRBJ2-1
CSAKLTGELFF,TRBV20-1,.,TRBJ2-2
CASSSGDSPILYF,TRBV6-6,TRBD1,TRBJ2-5
CASSGQGVRPDTQYF,TRBV9,TRBD1,TRBJ2-3